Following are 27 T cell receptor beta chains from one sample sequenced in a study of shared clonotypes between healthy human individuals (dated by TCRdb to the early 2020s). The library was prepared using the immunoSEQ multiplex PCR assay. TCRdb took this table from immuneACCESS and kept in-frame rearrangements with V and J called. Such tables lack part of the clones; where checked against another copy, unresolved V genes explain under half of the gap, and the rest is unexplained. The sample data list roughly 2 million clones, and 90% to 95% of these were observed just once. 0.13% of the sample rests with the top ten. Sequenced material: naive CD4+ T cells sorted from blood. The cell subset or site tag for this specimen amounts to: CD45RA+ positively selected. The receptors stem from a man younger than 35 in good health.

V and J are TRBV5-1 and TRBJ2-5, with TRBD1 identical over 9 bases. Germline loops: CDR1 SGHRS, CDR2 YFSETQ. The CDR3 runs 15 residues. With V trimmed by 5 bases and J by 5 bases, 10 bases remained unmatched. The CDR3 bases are TGCGCCAGCAGATCAGCTACAGGGGGCCCGGAGACCCAGTACTTC. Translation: CASRSATGGPETQYF.

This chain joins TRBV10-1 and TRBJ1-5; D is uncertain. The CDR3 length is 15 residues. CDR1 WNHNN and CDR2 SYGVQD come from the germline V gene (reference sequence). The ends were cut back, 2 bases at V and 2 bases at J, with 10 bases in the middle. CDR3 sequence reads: CASSEPIHGNQPQHF. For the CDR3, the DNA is TGCGCCAGCAGTGAGCCAATCCATGGCAATCAGCCCCAGCATTTT.

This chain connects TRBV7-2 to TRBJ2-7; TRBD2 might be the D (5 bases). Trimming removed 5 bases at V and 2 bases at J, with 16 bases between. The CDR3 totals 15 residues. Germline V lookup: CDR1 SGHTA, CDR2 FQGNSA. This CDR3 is CASSPPNGMPYEQYF. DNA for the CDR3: TGTGCCAGCAGCCCACCAAACGGGATGCCCTACGAGCAGTACTTC.

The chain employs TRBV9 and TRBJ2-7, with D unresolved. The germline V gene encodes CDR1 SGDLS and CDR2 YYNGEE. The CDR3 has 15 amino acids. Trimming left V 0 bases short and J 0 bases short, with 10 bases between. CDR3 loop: CASSVEDGYSYEQYF. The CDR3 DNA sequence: TGTGCCAGCAGCGTAGAGGACGGCTACTCCTACGAGCAGTACTTC. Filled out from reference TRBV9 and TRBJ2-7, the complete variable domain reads DSGVTQTPKHLITATGQRVTLRCSPRSGDLSVYWYQQSLDQGLQFLIQYYNGEERAKGNILERFSAQQFPDLHSELNLSSLELGDSALYFCASSVEDGYSYEQYFGPGTRLTVT.

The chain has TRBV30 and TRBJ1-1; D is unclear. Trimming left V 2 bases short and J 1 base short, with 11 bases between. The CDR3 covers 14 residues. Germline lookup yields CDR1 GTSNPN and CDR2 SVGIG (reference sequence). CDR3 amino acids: CAWSRRTGNTEAFF. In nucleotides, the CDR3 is TGTGCCTGGAGTCGGAGGACGGGGAACACTGAAGCTTTCTTT.

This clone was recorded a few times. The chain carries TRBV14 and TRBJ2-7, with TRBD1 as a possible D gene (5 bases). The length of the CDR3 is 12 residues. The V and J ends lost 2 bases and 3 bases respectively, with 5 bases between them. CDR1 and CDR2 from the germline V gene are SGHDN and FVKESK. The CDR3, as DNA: TGTGCCAGCAGCCAACAGGGCTACGAGCAGTACTTC. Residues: CASSQQGYEQYF.

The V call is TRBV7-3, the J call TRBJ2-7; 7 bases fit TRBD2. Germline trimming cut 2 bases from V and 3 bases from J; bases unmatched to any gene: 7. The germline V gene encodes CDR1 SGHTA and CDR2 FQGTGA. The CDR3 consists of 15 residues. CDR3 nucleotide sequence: TGTGCCAGCAGCTTACAGGGTCCGGGAGGCTACGAGCAGTACTTC. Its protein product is CASSLQGPGGYEQYF.

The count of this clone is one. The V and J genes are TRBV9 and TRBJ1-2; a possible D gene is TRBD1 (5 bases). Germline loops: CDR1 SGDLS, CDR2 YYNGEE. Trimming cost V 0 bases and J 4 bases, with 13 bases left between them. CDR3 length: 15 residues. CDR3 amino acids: CASSVGQTPTYGYTF. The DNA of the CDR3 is TGTGCCAGCAGCGTAGGACAGACCCCGACCTATGGCTACACCTTC.

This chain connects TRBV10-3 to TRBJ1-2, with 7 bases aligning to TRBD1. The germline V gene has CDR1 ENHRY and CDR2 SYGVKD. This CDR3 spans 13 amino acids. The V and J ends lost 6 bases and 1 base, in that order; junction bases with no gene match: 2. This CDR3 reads CAISQGVNYGYTF. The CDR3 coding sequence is TGTGCCATCAGCCAGGGGGTTAACTATGGCTACACCTTC.

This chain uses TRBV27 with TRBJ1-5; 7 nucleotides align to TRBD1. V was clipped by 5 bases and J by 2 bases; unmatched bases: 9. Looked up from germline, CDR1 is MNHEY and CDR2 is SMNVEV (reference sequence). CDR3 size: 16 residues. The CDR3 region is CASSPRGGQGNQPQHF. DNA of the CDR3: TGTGCCAGCAGTCCCAGGGGGGGGCAGGGCAATCAGCCCCAGCATTTT.

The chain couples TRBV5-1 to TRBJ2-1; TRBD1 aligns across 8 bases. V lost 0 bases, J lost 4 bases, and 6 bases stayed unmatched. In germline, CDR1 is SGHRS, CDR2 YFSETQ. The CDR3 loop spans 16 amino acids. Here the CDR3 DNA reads TGCGCCAGCAGCTTGGAGGGAACAGGGGGATACAATGAGCAGTTCTTC. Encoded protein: CASSLEGTGGYNEQFF.

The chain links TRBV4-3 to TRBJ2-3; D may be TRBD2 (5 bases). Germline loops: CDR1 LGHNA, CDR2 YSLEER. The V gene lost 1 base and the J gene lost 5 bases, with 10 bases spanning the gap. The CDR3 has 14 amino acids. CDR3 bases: TGCGCCAGCAGCCAAGGGGGAGCGGAAGATACGCAGTATTTT. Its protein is CASSQGGAEDTQYF.

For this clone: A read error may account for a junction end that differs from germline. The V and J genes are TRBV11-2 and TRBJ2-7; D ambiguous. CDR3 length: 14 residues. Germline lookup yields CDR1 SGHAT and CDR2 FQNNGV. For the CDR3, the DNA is TGTGCCAGCAGCTGGTCAGAACGCTCCCACGAGCAGTACTTC. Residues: CASSWSERSHEQYF.

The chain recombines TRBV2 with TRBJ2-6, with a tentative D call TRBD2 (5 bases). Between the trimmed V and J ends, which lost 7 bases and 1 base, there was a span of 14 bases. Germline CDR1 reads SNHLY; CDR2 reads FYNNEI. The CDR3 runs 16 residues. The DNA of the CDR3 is TGTGCCAGCACAGGCGAGGGTATGTCTGGGGCCAACGTCCTGACTTTC. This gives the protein CASTGEGMSGANVLTF.

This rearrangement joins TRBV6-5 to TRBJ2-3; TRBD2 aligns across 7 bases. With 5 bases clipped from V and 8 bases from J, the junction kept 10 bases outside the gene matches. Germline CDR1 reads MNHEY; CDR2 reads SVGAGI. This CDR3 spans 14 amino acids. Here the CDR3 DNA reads TGTGCCAGCAGTCGGTTTGGGGGGGTCGCTACGCAGTATTTT. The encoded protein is CASSRFGGVATQYF.

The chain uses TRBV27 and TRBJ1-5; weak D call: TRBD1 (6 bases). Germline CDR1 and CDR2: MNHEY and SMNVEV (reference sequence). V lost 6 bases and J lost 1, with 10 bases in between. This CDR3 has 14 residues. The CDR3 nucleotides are TGTGCCAGCAGAAAGGGGGGAAGCAATCAGCCCCAGCATTTT. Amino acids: CASRKGGSNQPQHF.

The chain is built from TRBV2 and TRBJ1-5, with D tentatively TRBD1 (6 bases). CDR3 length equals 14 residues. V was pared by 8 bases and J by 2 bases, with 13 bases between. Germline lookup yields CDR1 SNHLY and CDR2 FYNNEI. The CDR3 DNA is TGTGCCAGCGGGAACAGGGTGGGCAATCAGCCCCAGCATTTT. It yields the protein CASGNRVGNQPQHF. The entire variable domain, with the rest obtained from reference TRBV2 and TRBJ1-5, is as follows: EPEVTQTPSHQVTQMGQEVILRCVPISNHLYFYWYRQILGQKVEFLVSFYNNEISEKSEIFDDQFSVERPDGSNFTLKIRSTKLEDSAMYFCASGNRVGNQPQHFGDGTRLSIL.

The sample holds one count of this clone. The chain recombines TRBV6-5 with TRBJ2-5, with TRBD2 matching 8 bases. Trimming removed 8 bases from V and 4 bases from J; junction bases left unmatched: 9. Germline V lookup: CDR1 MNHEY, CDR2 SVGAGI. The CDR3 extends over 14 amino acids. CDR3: CASGGGGPGETQYF. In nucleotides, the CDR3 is TGTGCCAGCGGCGGCGGGGGGCCGGGAGAGACCCAGTACTTC.

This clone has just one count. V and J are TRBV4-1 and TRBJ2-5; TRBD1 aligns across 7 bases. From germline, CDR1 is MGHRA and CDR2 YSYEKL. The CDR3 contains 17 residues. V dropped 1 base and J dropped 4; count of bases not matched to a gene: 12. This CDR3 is CASSQGLDRTWLETQYF. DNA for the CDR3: TGCGCCAGCAGCCAAGGTTTGGACAGGACGTGGTTAGAGACCCAGTACTTC.

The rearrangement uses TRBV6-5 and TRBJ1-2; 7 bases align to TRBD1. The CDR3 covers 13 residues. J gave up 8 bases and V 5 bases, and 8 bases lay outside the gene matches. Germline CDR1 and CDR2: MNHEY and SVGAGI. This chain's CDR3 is CASSRQGAIGYTF. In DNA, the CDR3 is TGTGCCAGCAGTCGACAGGGTGCAATAGGCTACACCTTC.

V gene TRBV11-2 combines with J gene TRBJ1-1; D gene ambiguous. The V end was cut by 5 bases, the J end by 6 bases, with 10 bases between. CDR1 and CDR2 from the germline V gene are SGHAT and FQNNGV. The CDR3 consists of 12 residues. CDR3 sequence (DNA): TGTGCCAGCAGCCGACTCACAGCTGAAGCTTTCTTT. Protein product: CASSRLTAEAFF.

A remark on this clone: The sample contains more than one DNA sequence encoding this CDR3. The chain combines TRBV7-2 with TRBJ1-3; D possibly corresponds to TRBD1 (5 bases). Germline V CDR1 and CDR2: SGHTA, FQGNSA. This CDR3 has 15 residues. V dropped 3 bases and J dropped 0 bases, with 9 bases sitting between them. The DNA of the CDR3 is TGTGCCAGCAGCTTGTCAGGGAGCTCTGGAAACACCATATATTTT. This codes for CASSLSGSSGNTIYF.

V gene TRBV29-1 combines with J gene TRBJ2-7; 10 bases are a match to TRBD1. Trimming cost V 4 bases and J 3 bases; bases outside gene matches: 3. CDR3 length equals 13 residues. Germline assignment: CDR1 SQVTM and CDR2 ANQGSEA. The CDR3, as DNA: TGCAGCGTTGCCTGGACAGGGGGCTACGAGCAGTACTTC. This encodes CSVAWTGGYEQYF.

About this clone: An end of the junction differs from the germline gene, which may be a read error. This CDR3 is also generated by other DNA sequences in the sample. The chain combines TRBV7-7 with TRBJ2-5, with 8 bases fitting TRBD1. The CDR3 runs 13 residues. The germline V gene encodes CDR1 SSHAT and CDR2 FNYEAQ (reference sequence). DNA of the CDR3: TGTGCTAGCAGCCTCGACAGGGGCGAGACCCAGTACTTC. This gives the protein CASSLDRGETQYF. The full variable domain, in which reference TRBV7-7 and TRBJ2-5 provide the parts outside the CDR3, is GAGVSQSPRYKVTKRGQDVTLRCDPISSHATLYWYQQALGQGPEFLTYFNYEAQPDKSGLPSDRFSAERPEGSISTLTIQRTEQRDSAMYRCASSLDRGETQYFGPGTRLLVL.

This CDR3 reads CASSPGQGRGETQYF. CDR3 in DNA: TGCGCCAGCAGCCCCGGACAGGGAAGAGGAGAGACCCAGTACTTC. The chain carries TRBV5-1 and TRBJ2-5, with 8 bases that match TRBD1. Germline V gene lookup returns CDR1 SGHRS and CDR2 YFSETQ. J lost 4 bases, V lost 4 bases, and 9 bases had no gene match. The CDR3 totals 15 residues.

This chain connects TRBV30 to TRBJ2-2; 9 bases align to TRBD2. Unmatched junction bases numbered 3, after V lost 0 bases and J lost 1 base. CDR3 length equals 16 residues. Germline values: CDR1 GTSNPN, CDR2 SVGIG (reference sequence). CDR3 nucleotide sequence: TGTGCCTGGAGTGTACGAGCGGGGGGGAACACCGGGGAGCTGTTTTTT. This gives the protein CAWSVRAGGNTGELFF.

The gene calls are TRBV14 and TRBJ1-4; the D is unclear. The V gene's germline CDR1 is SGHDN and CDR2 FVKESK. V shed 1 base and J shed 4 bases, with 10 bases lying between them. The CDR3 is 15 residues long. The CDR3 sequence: CASSQAKSSNEKLFF. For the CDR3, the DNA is TGTGCCAGCAGCCAAGCGAAGAGTAGTAATGAAAAACTGTTTTTT.